This T cell receptor beta chain was documented in a study of CD8 T cells in Susac syndrome. With random hexamers, reverse transcription was performed on about 0.45 to 1 ug of RNA. The TCR beta CDR3 was amplified by immunoSEQ multiplex PCR across 54 Vbeta, 13 Jbeta. TCRdb reanalysed the immunoSEQ multiplex PCR reads using MiXCR and keeps one entry per CDR3 protein. This sample has about 130,000 distinct CDR3 sequences, with about 95% found just once. The CDR3 is 15 amino acids. Trimming pared 1 base from V and 4 bases from J, leaving 13 bases between. Germline V CDR1 and CDR2: SQVTM, ANQGSEA. The TCR was taken from a human donor in good health. The sample was CD4+ T cells from PBMCs. The chain is built from TRBV29-1 and TRBJ2-2; D unresolved. The CDR3, as DNA: TGCAGCGTTGAAGGAGCGACCTGGGGCACCGGGGAGCTGTTTTTT. Translated: CSVEGATWGTGELFF.